This entry is about one TCR beta chain. The antigen is unknown. The data belong to a study of T cell responses to AZD1222 COVID-19 vaccine. For the study at large: Pooling was applied to second doses at about 4 or about 12 weeks. Whole-study results and caveats: The donors showed a predominance of white British ancestry and of females, with possible underestimation of clonal diversity. Nearly half of unique spike-specific TCRs reportedly avoided B.1.351 and B.1.1.7 mutated regions. Spike was spanned by vaccine-associated CD4 TCRs, which were dominant at 160-218 and 743-854.

Profiled with immunoSEQ multiplex PCR; TCRdb holds only in-frame clones, not every one. The sample carries 150,000 or so clones, about 88% recorded once. Germline V gives CDR1 MNHEY, CDR2 SVGAGI. This CDR3 contains 15 residues. Trimming stripped 8 bases from V and 2 bases from J, with 18 bases between. Sequencing used peripheral blood, obtained on day 0 of AZD1222 vaccination. The TCR was taken from an adult in good health. This chain links TRBV6-5 with TRBJ1-2, with D unclear. The CDR3 DNA sequence: TGTGCCAGCCCCGCCGGGTGGGCAGAGAACTATGGCTACACCTTC. Its translation is CASPAGWAENYGYTF.